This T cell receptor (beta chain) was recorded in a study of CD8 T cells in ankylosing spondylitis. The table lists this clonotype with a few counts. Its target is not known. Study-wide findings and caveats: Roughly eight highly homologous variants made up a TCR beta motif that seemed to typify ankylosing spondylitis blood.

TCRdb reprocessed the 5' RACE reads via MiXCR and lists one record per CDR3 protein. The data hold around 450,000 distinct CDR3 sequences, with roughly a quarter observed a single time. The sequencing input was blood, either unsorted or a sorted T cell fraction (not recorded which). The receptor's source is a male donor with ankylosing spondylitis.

In nucleotides, the CDR3 is TGCGCCAGCAGCTTGACAGGAATCAATCAGCCCCAGCATTTT. Amino acid sequence: CASSLTGINQPQHF. The chain employs TRBV5-1 and TRBJ1-5, with D maybe TRBD1 (5 bases). Looked up from germline, CDR1 is SGHRS and CDR2 is YFSETQ. Between the trimmed V and J ends, which lost 1 base and 3 bases, there was a span of 8 bases. There are 14 residues in the CDR3.